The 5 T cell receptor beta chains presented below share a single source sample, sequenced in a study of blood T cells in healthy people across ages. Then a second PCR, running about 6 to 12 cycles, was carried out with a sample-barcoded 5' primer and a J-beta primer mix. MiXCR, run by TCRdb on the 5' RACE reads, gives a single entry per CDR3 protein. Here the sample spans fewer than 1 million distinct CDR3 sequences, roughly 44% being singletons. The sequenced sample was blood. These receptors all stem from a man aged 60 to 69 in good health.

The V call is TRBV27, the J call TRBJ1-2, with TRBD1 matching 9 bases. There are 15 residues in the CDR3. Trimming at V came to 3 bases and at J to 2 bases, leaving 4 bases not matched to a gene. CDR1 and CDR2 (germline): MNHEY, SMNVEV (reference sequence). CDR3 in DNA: TGTGCCAGCAGTTTCTCCGGACAGGGGAACTATGGCTACACCTTC. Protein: CASSFSGQGNYGYTF.

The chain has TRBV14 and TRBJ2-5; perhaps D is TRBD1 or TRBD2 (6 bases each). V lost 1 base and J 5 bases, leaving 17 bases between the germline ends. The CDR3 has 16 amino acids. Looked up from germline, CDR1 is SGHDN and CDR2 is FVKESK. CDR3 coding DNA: TGTGCCAGCAGCCAAGTCCGGTACAGGGCGGGGGAGACCCAGTACTTC. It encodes CASSQVRYRAGETQYF.

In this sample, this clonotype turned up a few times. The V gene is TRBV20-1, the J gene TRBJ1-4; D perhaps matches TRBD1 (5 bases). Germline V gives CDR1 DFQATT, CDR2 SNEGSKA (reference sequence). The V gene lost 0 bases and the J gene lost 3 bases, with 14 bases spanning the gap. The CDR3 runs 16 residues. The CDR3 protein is CSARDKGTAANEKLFF. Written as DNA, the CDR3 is TGCAGTGCTAGAGATAAGGGGACCGCCGCTAATGAAAAACTGTTTTTT.

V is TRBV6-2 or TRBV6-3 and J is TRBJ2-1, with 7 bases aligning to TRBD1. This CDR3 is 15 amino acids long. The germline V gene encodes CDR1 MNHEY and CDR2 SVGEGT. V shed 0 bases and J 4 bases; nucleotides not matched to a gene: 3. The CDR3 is CASSYSQGVYNEQFF. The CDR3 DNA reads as TGTGCCAGCAGTTACTCCCAGGGGGTGTACAATGAGCAGTTCTTC.

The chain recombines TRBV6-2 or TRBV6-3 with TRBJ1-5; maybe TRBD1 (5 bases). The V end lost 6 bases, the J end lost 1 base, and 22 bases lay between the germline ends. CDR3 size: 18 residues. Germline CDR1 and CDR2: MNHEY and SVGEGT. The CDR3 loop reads CASRTGPKHRRSNQPQHF. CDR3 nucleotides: TGTGCCAGCAGGACCGGGCCCAAACACAGGCGGAGCAATCAGCCCCAGCATTTT.